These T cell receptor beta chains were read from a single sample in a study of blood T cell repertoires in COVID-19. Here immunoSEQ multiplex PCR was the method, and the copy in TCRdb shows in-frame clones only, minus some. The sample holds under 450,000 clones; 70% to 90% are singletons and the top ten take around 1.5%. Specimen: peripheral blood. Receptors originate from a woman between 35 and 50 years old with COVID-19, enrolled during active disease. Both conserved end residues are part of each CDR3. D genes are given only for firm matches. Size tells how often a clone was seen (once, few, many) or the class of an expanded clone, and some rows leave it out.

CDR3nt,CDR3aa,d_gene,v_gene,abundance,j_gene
TGCGCCAGCAGCCAAGTTGGACGGTGGGGGGAAGTGGACACTGAAGCTTTCTTT,CASSQVGRWGEVDTEAFF,NA,TRBV4-3,NA,TRBJ1-1
TGTGCCAGCAGTTTATTTGGGCAGGGAATTAACTATGGCTACACCTTC,CASSLFGQGINYGYTF,NA,TRBV27,NA,TRBJ1-2
TGTGCCAGCACCCGCGGGACAGGGGTGGCAGATACGCAGTATTTT,CASTRGTGVADTQYF,TRBD1,TRBV6-5,NA,TRBJ2-3
TGTGCCAGCTCCGACCCGGGAACAACTAATGAAAAACTGTTTTTT,CASSDPGTTNEKLFF,NA,TRBV28,NA,TRBJ1-4
TGTGCCAGTAGTAGGGGTACGAGAGGGCTAAGTTTCGGCGGGGAGCTGTTTTTT,CASSRGTRGLSFGGELFF,NA,TRBV19,NA,TRBJ2-2
TGCAGCGTTGAATGGGGGGGCTATGGCTACACCTTC,CSVEWGGYGYTF,NA,TRBV29-1,NA,TRBJ1-2
TGTGCCAGCAGCTTAGGCGGGTTCTATGGCTACACCTTC,CASSLGGFYGYTF,NA,TRBV7-2,NA,TRBJ1-2
TGCAGTGCTAGTCCTTCAGGACAGGGGGCGGGATATGGCTACACCTTC,CSASPSGQGAGYGYTF,TRBD1,TRBV20-1,few,TRBJ1-2
TGTGCCAGCAGTTCACAACCTTTCTACGAGCAGTACTTC,CASSSQPFYEQYF,NA,TRBV6-4,NA,TRBJ2-7
TGTGCCAGCACCCACTGGGGCGCTAGCGGGAGTACCGGGGAGCTGTTTTTT,CASTHWGASGSTGELFF,TRBD2,TRBV27,NA,TRBJ2-2
TGTGCCAGCAGCGTACGTCCGGAACTAACGAGCGAGCAGTACTTC,CASSVRPELTSEQYF,NA,TRBV9,NA,TRBJ2-7
TGTGCCAGCAGCCAGGGGATAGGGCTAATCACCAAAAACATTCAGTACTTC,CASSQGIGLITKNIQYF,NA,TRBV13,NA,TRBJ2-4
TGTGCCAGCAGCTCGGGGAGGGCTTTCTTT,CASSSGRAFF,NA,TRBV6-6,many,TRBJ1-1
TGTGCCAGCAGTGAGGAGTTGGCCTATAATTCACCCCTCCACTTT,CASSEELAYNSPLHF,NA,TRBV6-1,NA,TRBJ1-6
TGCGCCAGCAGCGCCCCCCAGGGAGGCACTGAAGCTTTCTTT,CASSAPQGGTEAFF,NA,TRBV5-1,NA,TRBJ1-1
TGTGCCAGCAGCCGGGGACAGGGCTACGAGCAGTACTTC,CASSRGQGYEQYF,TRBD1,TRBV11-1,NA,TRBJ2-7
TGTGCCATCAGTGAGTCTCCGGGCTACGAGCAGTACTTC,CAISESPGYEQYF,NA,TRBV10-3,NA,TRBJ2-7
TGTGCCAGCAGCTCCCCCGGAGGGCTAGCGGGAGTGAGGGGCACAGATACGCAGTATTTT,CASSSPGGLAGVRGTDTQYF,TRBD2,TRBV9,NA,TRBJ2-3
TGTGCCAGCAGTTCCTCTACAGGGTATGGTGGCTACACCTTC,CASSSSTGYGGYTF,NA,TRBV28,NA,TRBJ1-2
TGTGCCAGCAGCTTAGGACAGGGGGCCTTTACTGAAGCTTTCTTT,CASSLGQGAFTEAFF,TRBD1,TRBV5-6,few,TRBJ1-1
TGTGCCACCAGCAGACCGAATCAGCCCCAGCATTTT,CATSRPNQPQHF,NA,TRBV15,NA,TRBJ1-5
TGCGCCAGCACCCGAGGGCAGATGAACACTGAAGCTTTCTTT,CASTRGQMNTEAFF,NA,TRBV4-1,NA,TRBJ1-1
TGTGCCAGCAGCCTAAGCGGGGGGGTACTCGCTGAGCAGTTCTTC,CASSLSGGVLAEQFF,TRBD2,TRBV11-2,NA,TRBJ2-1
TGCAGCGTGAAATTATCAGGGATGCCCCAGCATTTT,CSVKLSGMPQHF,NA,TRBV29-1,NA,TRBJ1-5
TGTGCCAGCAGTTCCCGCGGGGGGGTGGGGCCTCCTAGAGGAAAACTGTTTTTT,CASSSRGGVGPPRGKLFF,NA,TRBV27,NA,TRBJ1-4
TGTGCCAGCAGTTCCCCGAGTGGGCACAATGAGCAGTTCTTC,CASSSPSGHNEQFF,NA,TRBV28,NA,TRBJ2-1
TGTGCCTGGAGAGGACTACGCGCCGGGGAGCTGTTTTTT,CAWRGLRAGELFF,NA,TRBV30,NA,TRBJ2-2
TGTGCCAGCAGCCGTGGACAGAGCAATCAGCCCCAGCATTTT,CASSRGQSNQPQHF,NA,TRBV7-2,NA,TRBJ1-5
TGTGCCTCCTCCCGGGAGAACACCGGGGAGCTGTTTTTT,CASSRENTGELFF,NA,TRBV6-4,NA,TRBJ2-2
TGCGCCAGCAGTCCCGGGAGTGGAAGGGAGACCCAGTACTTC,CASSPGSGRETQYF,NA,TRBV5-1,NA,TRBJ2-5
TGTGCCAGCAGCCCCGACACAGGGAATCAGCCCCAGCATTTT,CASSPDTGNQPQHF,NA,TRBV7-9,NA,TRBJ1-5
TGTGCCAGCAGCTTAACATCGGGGATGGAGTACCAAGAGACCCAGTACTTC,CASSLTSGMEYQETQYF,NA,TRBV7-3,NA,TRBJ2-5
TGTGCCAGCAGTTCCTCAGACAATCAGCCCCAGCATTTT,CASSSSDNQPQHF,NA,TRBV27,NA,TRBJ1-5
TGCGCCAGCAGCTTAAAAGGACAAGGGGCCTCAGATACGCAGTATTTT,CASSLKGQGASDTQYF,NA,TRBV5-1,NA,TRBJ2-3
TGTGCCAGCAGCGCAGCTAGCGGGGGGGACCTCAGAGAGCAGTTCTTC,CASSAASGGDLREQFF,TRBD2,TRBV9,NA,TRBJ2-1
TGTGCCAGCAGTGACCGGGACAGAAATTCACCCCTCCACTTT,CASSDRDRNSPLHF,TRBD1,TRBV6-1,NA,TRBJ1-6
TGCGCCAGCAGCTCCCTGCCCCGGGGAAACTATAATTCACCCCTCCACTTT,CASSSLPRGNYNSPLHF,NA,TRBV5-1,NA,TRBJ1-6
TGTGCCAGCAGCTTAGTAGCCAGCCCGGGGTCACCCCTCCACTTT,CASSLVASPGSPLHF,NA,TRBV7-9,few,TRBJ1-6
TGTGCCAGCAGCCACGGGGGACAGGGGGTTAATTCACCCCTCCACTTT,CASSHGGQGVNSPLHF,TRBD1,TRBV5-4,NA,TRBJ1-6